The next 21 T cell receptor beta chains were all read from a single sample in a study of T-cell reconstitution after alpha-beta-depleted transplantation in children. The library targeted TCRbeta and was prepared with unique molecular identifiers. TCRdb reprocessed the PCR reads with MiXCR, giving one entry per CDR3 protein. The sample lists some 490,000 distinct CDR3 sequences, around 13% occurring once. Sequenced material: PBMCs from the stem cell graft donor, taken from the stem cell graft. These receptors all stem from a human donor who donated a stem cell graft to a child with combined immunodeficiency.

The chain combines TRBV16 with TRBJ1-1, with D unclear. Trimming removed 4 bases at V and 2 bases at J, with 11 bases between. This CDR3 is built from 14 residues. Germline V gene sequence: CDR1 KGHSY, CDR2 FQNENV. CDR3 in amino acids: CASSPRSTNTEAFF. For the CDR3, the DNA is TGTGCCAGCAGCCCTCGGTCTACCAACACTGAAGCTTTCTTT.

This clonotype was recorded at least ten times. The chain joins TRBV18 to TRBJ2-7, with D hard to call. CDR1 is KGHSH, CDR2 LQKENI, per germline. Deletions cut 3 bases from V and 0 bases from J, with 6 bases between. The CDR3 runs 13 residues. CDR3 bases: TGTGCCAGCTCACCTGGGGTCTCCTACGAGCAGTACTTC. Its translation: CASSPGVSYEQYF. The full variable domain, in which reference TRBV18 and TRBJ2-7 provide the parts outside the CDR3, is NAGVMQNPRHLVRRRGQEARLRCSPMKGHSHVYWYRQLPEEGLKFMVYLQKENIIDESGMPKERFSAEFPKEGPSILRIQQVVRGDSAAYFCASSPGVSYEQYFGPGTRLTVT.

This clonotype was found many times. The rearrangement links TRBV6-2 or TRBV6-3 to TRBJ2-5, with TRBD1 as a possible D gene (6 bases). This CDR3 spans 14 amino acids. Germline V lookup: CDR1 MNHEY, CDR2 SVGEGT. Trimming stripped 5 bases from V and 0 bases from J, with 10 bases between. CDR3 sequence reads: CASSGRGYQETQYF. DNA of the CDR3: TGTGCCAGCAGTGGAAGGGGGTACCAAGAGACCCAGTACTTC.

This clonotype appeared a few times. The chain joins TRBV6-1 to TRBJ2-7; D assignment may be TRBD1 or TRBD2 (5 bases each). This CDR3 comprises 14 residues. Trimming removed 4 bases at V and 2 bases at J, with 12 bases between. CDR1 and CDR2 (germline): MNHNS, SASEGT. The CDR3: CASSVRDGTYEQYF. The CDR3 bases are TGTGCCAGCAGTGTCCGGGACGGGACCTACGAGCAGTACTTC.

This clonotype was seen a few times. This sequence joins TRBV12-3 or TRBV12-4 and TRBJ1-4, with 9 positions matching TRBD1. After removal of 6 bases from V and 8 bases from J, the junction contained 4 bases not matched to a gene. The CDR3 contains 13 residues. CDR3 sequence reads: CASRGTGWEKLFF. CDR3 bases: TGTGCCAGCAGAGGGACAGGGTGGGAAAAACTGTTTTTT.

The chain recombines TRBV6-2 or TRBV6-3 with TRBJ2-1; tentatively, D is TRBD1 (6 bases). Germline CDR1 MNHEY, CDR2 SVGEGT. The CDR3 contains 16 residues. Trimming took 5 bases from V and 4 from J, leaving 18 bases between them. The CDR3 loop reads CASSPPLRGYYNEQFF. The CDR3 bases are TGTGCCAGCAGTCCCCCCCTCAGGGGATATTACAATGAGCAGTTCTTC.

V usage is TRBV21-1 and J usage is TRBJ2-1; whether TRBD2, the table's D call, matches the DNA was not checked. TRBV21-1 is a pseudogene segment. This CDR3 comprises 16 residues. The CDR3 reads CASSKTSKREGNEQFF. The CDR3 DNA follows: TGTGCCAGCAGCAAAACAAGTAAGCGGGAGGGCAATGAGCAGTTCTTC.

Regarding this clonotype: Possible read error: a much larger clone is one base away. The genes are TRBV12-3 or TRBV12-4 and TRBJ1-4, with D hard to call. The CDR3 has 12 amino acids. The CDR3 protein is CVSSPYNEKLFF. In nucleotides, the CDR3 is TGTGTCAGCAGTCCCTATAATGAAAAACTGTTTTTT.

Only a few counts were recorded for this clonotype. J is TRBJ2-7 and V is TRBV20-1; D unresolved. CDR1 DFQATT and CDR2 SNEGSKA come from the germline V gene (reference sequence). The CDR3 extends over 13 amino acids. The V gene lost 3 bases and the J gene lost 1 base, with 10 bases spanning the gap. The CDR3 DNA reads TGCAGTGCTAGTAAAGGAGTTTCCTACGAGCAGTACTTC. Amino acids: CSASKGVSYEQYF.

This clonotype was recorded a few times. V gene TRBV5-4 combines with J gene TRBJ2-3, with D possibly called TRBD1 or TRBD2 (6 bases each). V was pared by 4 bases and J by 2 bases, with 17 bases between. CDR1 is SGHNT, CDR2 YYREEE, per germline (reference sequence). The CDR3 totals 16 residues. As DNA, the CDR3 is TGTGCCAGCAGCCCGGATTGGGGGGCCCCCACAGATACGCAGTATTTT. It codes for CASSPDWGAPTDTQYF.

This clonotype came up a few times. The rearrangement uses TRBV6-5 and TRBJ1-2; D is perhaps TRBD1 (6 bases). This CDR3 has 17 residues. Per the germline V gene, CDR1 is MNHEY and CDR2 is SVGAGI. With 3 bases removed from V and 5 bases from J, the gap between germline ends came to 22 bases. The CDR3 DNA is TGTGCCAGCAGTTATATACCCCCCAGGGGAAGGGCTTATGGCTACACCTTC. It encodes CASSYIPPRGRAYGYTF.

The chain has TRBV7-9 and TRBJ2-4; 8 nucleotides align to TRBD1. Unmatched junction bases numbered 5, after V lost 5 bases and J lost 2 bases. The CDR3 extends over 15 amino acids. Germline lookup yields CDR1 SEHNR and CDR2 FQNEAQ (reference sequence). The chain's CDR3 is CASSTDRGPKNIQYF. CDR3 coding DNA: TGTGCCAGCAGCACAGACAGGGGACCCAAAAACATTCAGTACTTC.

The chain joins TRBV25-1 to TRBJ2-1, with D unresolved. Trimming stripped 3 bases from V and 0 bases from J, with 9 bases between. CDR1 and CDR2 from the germline V gene are MGHDK and SYGVNS. CDR3 length equals 15 residues. The CDR3 spells CASSDIPSSYNEQFF. The CDR3 bases are TGTGCCAGCAGTGACATCCCCAGCTCCTACAATGAGCAGTTCTTC.

This clonotype appeared many times. This chain uses TRBV5-1 with TRBJ1-4; D is unresolved. Germline-derived CDR1 and CDR2 are SGHRS and YFSETQ. The CDR3 contains 14 residues. Between the trimmed V and J ends, which lost 1 base and 4 bases, there was a span of 8 bases. Written as DNA, the CDR3 is TGCGCCAGCAGCTTGTCAGGAAATAATGAAAAACTGTTTTTT. Translating it yields CASSLSGNNEKLFF.

The chain is built from TRBV15 and TRBJ2-5; 7 nucleotides match TRBD1. Germline CDR1 and CDR2: LNHNV and YYDKDF (reference sequence). The V and J ends lost 9 bases and 5 bases, in that order; junction bases with no gene match: 6. The CDR3 runs 12 residues. The CDR3 DNA reads TGTGCCACAAACAGGGGTGAGGAGACCCAGTACTTC. Translating it yields CATNRGEETQYF.

This clonotype was picked up many times. The chain combines TRBV12-3 or TRBV12-4 with TRBJ2-1; 15 nucleotides align to TRBD2. The CDR3 runs to 14 residues. The V segment lost 6 bases and the J segment 11 bases; nucleotides outside the gene matches: 5. The CDR3 sequence: CASRPGLAGGKQFF. CDR3 nucleotides: TGTGCCAGCAGACCGGGACTAGCGGGGGGAAAGCAGTTCTTC.

This chain uses TRBV11-1 with TRBJ1-6; 7 positions match TRBD1. The junction had 11 bases not matched to a gene; V was cut back by 0 bases and J by 0 bases. The CDR3 length is 20 residues. CDR1 and CDR2 from the germline V gene are SGHAT and FQDESV (reference sequence). The DNA for the CDR3 is TGTGCCAGCAGCTTAGCGGGACAGCTCCCCGATAGCTCCTATAATTCACCCCTCCACTTT. The encoded protein is CASSLAGQLPDSSYNSPLHF.

The chain recombines TRBV10-3 with TRBJ1-1; tentatively, D is TRBD1 (6 bases). CDR1 ENHRY and CDR2 SYGVKD come from the germline V gene. V was shortened by 3 bases and J by 1 base, with 15 bases between the two germline ends. This CDR3 has 16 amino acids. The chain's CDR3 is CAISDGFGQQNTEAFF. The CDR3 nucleotides read TGTGCCATCAGTGACGGCTTCGGACAGCAGAACACTGAAGCTTTCTTT.

The sample holds a few counts of this clonotype. J is TRBJ1-2 and V is TRBV7-2; TRBD1 matches 8 bases. The ends lost 5 bases at V and 3 bases at J; junction bases unmatched: 8. Germline V CDR1 and CDR2: SGHTA, FQGNSA. This CDR3 is built from 15 residues. Here the CDR3 reads CASSLTGTGDYGYTF. The CDR3 bases are TGTGCCAGCAGCCTAACCGGGACAGGAGACTATGGCTACACCTTC.

This clonotype was counted only a few times. This rearrangement joins TRBV12-3 or TRBV12-4 to TRBJ1-1, with D unclear. V dropped 5 bases and J dropped 5 bases, with 9 bases sitting between them. The CDR3 extends over 12 amino acids. CDR3 bases: TGTGCCAGCAGTCCCATAGGGACTGAAGCTTTCTTT. The encoded protein is CASSPIGTEAFF.

The rearrangement joins TRBV4-3 to TRBJ2-4, with 13 bases that match TRBD2. CDR3 size: 16 residues. Germline-derived CDR1 and CDR2 are LGHNA and YSLEER. Germline trimming cut 3 bases from V and 5 bases from J; bases unmatched to any gene: 4. DNA of the CDR3: TGCGCCAGCAGCCACCGACTAGCGGGGGGTCAAAACATTCAGTACTTC. Protein: CASSHRLAGGQNIQYF.